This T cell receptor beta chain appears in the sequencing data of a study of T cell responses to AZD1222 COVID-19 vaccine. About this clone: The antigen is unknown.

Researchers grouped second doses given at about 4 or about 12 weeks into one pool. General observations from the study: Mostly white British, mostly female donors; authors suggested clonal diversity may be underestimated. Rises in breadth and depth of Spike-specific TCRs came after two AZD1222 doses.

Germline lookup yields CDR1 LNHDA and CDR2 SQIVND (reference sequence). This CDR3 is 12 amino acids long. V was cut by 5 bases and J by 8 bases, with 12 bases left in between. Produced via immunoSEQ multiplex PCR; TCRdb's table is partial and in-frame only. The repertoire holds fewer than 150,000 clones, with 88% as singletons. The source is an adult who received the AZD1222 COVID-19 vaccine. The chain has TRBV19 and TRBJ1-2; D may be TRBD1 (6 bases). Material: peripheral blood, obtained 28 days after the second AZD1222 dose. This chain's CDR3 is CASSWGARGYTF. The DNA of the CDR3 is TGTGCCAGTAGTTGGGGGGCCCGCGGCTACACCTTC.